These 5 T cell receptor beta chains were sequenced from one sample in a study of blood T cell repertoires in COVID-19. Repertoires were generated with immunoSEQ multiplex PCR, while TCRdb's copy carries only in-frame clones and drops some. There are approximately 200,000 clones in the sample; about 85% occur only once, and around 5.5% lies in the top ten. The sequenced material came from peripheral blood. All receptors derive from a woman aged 55-69 years who had recovered from COVID-19.

The genes are TRBV18 and TRBJ2-7; TRBD1 aligns across 10 bases. The length of the CDR3 is 15 residues. V dropped 3 bases and J dropped 3; count of bases not matched to a gene: 5. Germline CDR1 KGHSH, CDR2 LQKENI. The CDR3 DNA reads TGTGCCAGCTCACCTTCCGGGACAGGGGACTACGAGCAGTACTTC. This gives the protein CASSPSGTGDYEQYF.

This clone was observed a single time. The chain has TRBV12-5 and TRBJ2-3, with 11 bases aligning to TRBD2. Per germline, CDR1 LGHNT and CDR2 FRNRAP. V shed 6 bases and J 1 base; nucleotides not matched to a gene: 12. CDR3 size: 18 residues. The CDR3 reads CASGASGGPSMRTDTQYF. As DNA, the CDR3 is TGTGCTAGTGGGGCTAGCGGGGGGCCCTCCATGCGCACAGATACGCAGTATTTT.

The gene calls are TRBV4-2 and TRBJ2-3; D remains ambiguous. The CDR3 runs to 18 residues. The ends were cut back, 0 bases at V and 0 bases at J, with 16 bases in the middle. From germline, CDR1 is LGHNA and CDR2 YNFKEQ. The CDR3 loop reads CASSQDLLMRTSTDTQYF. As DNA, the CDR3 is TGTGCCAGCAGCCAAGATCTCTTAATGCGAACTAGCACAGATACGCAGTATTTT.

V gene TRBV7-2 combines with J gene TRBJ2-5, with D possibly TRBD2 on 6 matching bases. The CDR3 contains 13 residues. Germline V gene data show CDR1 as SGHTA and CDR2 as FQGNSA. The ends were cut back, 3 bases at V and 4 bases at J, with 9 bases in the middle. CDR3 DNA sequence: TGTGCCAGCAGCTTCGGGGGACTAGAGACCCAGTACTTC. Encoded protein: CASSFGGLETQYF.

This chain connects TRBV11-3 to TRBJ2-3, with D perhaps matching TRBD2 (5 bases). The ends were cut back, 4 bases at V and 1 base at J, with 9 bases in the middle. The CDR3 is made up of 14 amino acids. In germline, CDR1 is SGHNT, CDR2 YENEEA. CDR3 protein: CASSSGYGTDTQYF. CDR3 coding DNA: TGTGCCAGCAGCTCGGGATATGGCACAGATACGCAGTATTTT.